This entry features one T cell receptor beta chain sequence. In the study's own analysis: From reference gene primer amplification, estimates of nucleated cell counts were derived. Assay used: immunoSEQ multiplex PCR; TCRdb lists only in-frame clones, some missing. V, J and clone size derive from that table, while D and trimming were established from the DNA sequence. The top ten hold 12% of the sample, which has over 150,000 clones, 75% to 85% seen once. Germline CDR1 and CDR2: MNHNS and SASEGT. The V end was cut by 2 bases, the J end by 3 bases, with 8 bases between. The CDR3 sequence is 13 residues long. Patients from Seattle were sampled longitudinally, starting during active infection. This record belongs to a study of blood T cell repertoires in COVID-19. For the study at large: Both acute and convalescent COVID-19 samples were obtained from the United States, Italy and Spain. T cells, B-cell-depleted T cells, or PBMCs supplied cDNA or gDNA.

This rearrangement joins TRBV6-1 to TRBJ2-7; perhaps TRBD1 as D (6 bases). Input material: peripheral blood. The sequence derives from a woman of 80 years or more with COVID-19, enrolled during active disease. This CDR3 reads CASSEWGLYEQYF. The CDR3 DNA follows: TGTGCCAGCAGTGAATGGGGGCTCTACGAGCAGTACTTC.